Here is one T cell receptor beta chain with its context. Only in-frame clones appear in the TCRdb table, and some are missing; sequencing was by immunoSEQ multiplex PCR. This table holds roughly 80,000 clones, around 84% found once. This sample stems from a study of OX40 agonist ivuxolimab in advanced cancers. Germline lookup yields CDR1 MNHEY and CDR2 SVGAGI. V lost 6 bases to trimming and J lost 6 bases; unmatched junction nucleotides: 5. The CDR3 is 15 residues long. The sample in question was CD4+ or CD8+ T cells sorted from blood, obtained in a trial of the OX40 agonist ivuxolimab. This TCR was sampled from an adult with an advanced solid tumor such as melanoma, head and neck, liver or kidney cancer. The V and J genes are TRBV6-5 and TRBJ2-3, with 14 positions matching TRBD2. The CDR3: CASRRTSGGFDTQYF. The CDR3 region has the DNA TGTGCCAGCAGACGGACTAGCGGGGGGTTTGATACGCAGTATTTT.